The 19 T cell receptor beta chains given below trace back to one sample, sequenced in a study of shared clonotypes between healthy human individuals. Assay: immunoSEQ multiplex PCR; the TCRdb copy retains only in-frame clones and omits some. The table records more than 2 million clones, 85% to 95% of them present only once. The sequenced sample was naive CD4+ T cells sorted from blood. Specified subset: CD45RA+ positively selected. All receptors derive from a man aged 18 to 29 in good health.

The chain links TRBV10-3 to TRBJ1-1, with D possibly being TRBD1 (5 bases). The CDR3 sequence is 15 residues long. V lost 3 bases to trimming and J lost 1 base, with 12 bases between them. CDR1 is ENHRY, CDR2 SYGVKD, per germline. CDR3 residues: CAISDTNTGNTEAFF. The DNA of the CDR3 is TGTGCCATCAGTGACACCAATACAGGGAACACTGAAGCTTTCTTT.

The V gene is TRBV5-8, the J gene TRBJ1-5; the D is unclear. V lost 2 bases and J lost 2, with 11 bases in between. The CDR3 sequence is 15 residues long. Germline-derived CDR1 and CDR2 are SGHTS and YDEGEE. The CDR3 sequence is CASSFMDVGNQPQHF. CDR3 coding DNA: TGTGCCAGCAGCTTTATGGACGTTGGCAATCAGCCCCAGCATTTT.

The chain joins TRBV2 to TRBJ1-2, with TRBD1 identical over 10 bases. Germline V gene lookup returns CDR1 SNHLY and CDR2 FYNNEI. CDR3 length: 14 residues. Trimming at V came to 5 bases and at J to 6 bases, leaving 6 bases not matched to a gene. CDR3 in amino acids: CASSRQGAMDGYTF. In DNA form, the CDR3 reads TGTGCCAGCAGTCGACAGGGGGCCATGGATGGCTACACCTTC.

This clone was observed once. The rearrangement uses TRBV2 and TRBJ2-7; maybe TRBD2 (6 bases). V was shortened by 7 bases and J by 4 bases, with 14 bases between the two germline ends. The CDR3 loop spans 13 amino acids. In germline, CDR1 is SNHLY, CDR2 FYNNEI. The CDR3 nucleotides are TGTGCCAGCAAGAGGGGAGGCCTTTACGAGCAGTACTTC. This sequence encodes CASKRGGLYEQYF. Combining the CDR3 with reference TRBV2 and TRBJ2-7 gives the whole variable domain EPEVTQTPSHQVTQMGQEVILRCVPISNHLYFYWYRQILGQKVEFLVSFYNNEISEKSEIFDDQFSVERPDGSNFTLKIRSTKLEDSAMYFCASKRGGLYEQYFGPGTRLTVT.

The chain joins TRBV10-3 to TRBJ1-1; weak D call: TRBD1 (5 bases). CDR1 is ENHRY and CDR2 is SYGVKD in the germline V gene. V lost 3 bases, J lost 5 bases, and 13 bases lay in between. The CDR3 spans 14 residues. CDR3 loop: CAISDPRRGTEAFF. The CDR3 DNA reads TGTGCCATCAGTGACCCCAGGCGGGGGACTGAAGCTTTCTTT.

The chain carries TRBV6-5 and TRBJ2-7; 9 nucleotides align to TRBD1. The V segment lost 1 base and the J segment 1 base; nucleotides outside the gene matches: 2. Germline loops: CDR1 MNHEY, CDR2 SVGAGI. The CDR3 extends over 15 amino acids. DNA of the CDR3: TGTGCCAGCAGTTACTACAGGGGGCCATCCTACGAGCAGTACTTC. This gives the protein CASSYYRGPSYEQYF.

Only one count was recorded for this clone. J is TRBJ2-2 and V is TRBV10-1, with unresolved D. CDR3 length: 15 amino acids. Trimming took off 6 bases at V and 0 bases at J, with 11 bases between the two ends. Germline V CDR1 and CDR2: WNHNN, SYGVQD (reference sequence). In nucleotides, the CDR3 is TGCGCCAGCAGCCGAGCTAGAGCGAACACCGGGGAGCTGTTTTTT. Its protein product is CASSRARANTGELFF.

The CDR3: CASSSLGLYTDTQYF. The DNA of the CDR3 is TGTGCCAGCAGCTCCCTGGGACTCTACACAGATACGCAGTATTTT. The chain employs TRBV27 and TRBJ2-3; perhaps TRBD2 as D (6 bases). V gave up 6 bases and J gave up 2 bases, with 15 bases separating them. The CDR3 covers 15 residues. Germline assignment: CDR1 MNHEY and CDR2 SMNVEV (reference sequence).

The chain uses TRBV4-1 and TRBJ2-2; perhaps TRBD2 as D (5 bases). Germline V lookup: CDR1 MGHRA, CDR2 YSYEKL. The CDR3 spans 17 residues. V was pared by 1 base and J by 1 base, with 13 bases between. This chain's CDR3 is CASSQVPRGWNTGELFF. The CDR3 coding sequence is TGCGCCAGCAGCCAAGTTCCCCGGGGTTGGAACACCGGGGAGCTGTTTTTT.

The chain combines TRBV11-2 with TRBJ2-7, with 11 positions matching TRBD2. The CDR3 length is 15 residues. In germline, CDR1 is SGHAT, CDR2 FQNNGV. With V trimmed by 4 bases and J by 0 bases, 2 bases remained unmatched. For the CDR3, the DNA is TGTGCCAGCAGCTCCCTAGCGGGGGGCTCCTACGAGCAGTACTTC. It codes for CASSSLAGGSYEQYF.

This chain uses TRBV2 with TRBJ1-1; possibly TRBD1 for D (6 bases). The CDR3 sequence is 13 residues long. Germline V lookup: CDR1 SNHLY, CDR2 FYNNEI. Trimming removed 5 bases at V and 6 bases at J, with 13 bases between. The CDR3 here is CASSQGTTSEAFF. The CDR3 region has the DNA TGTGCCAGCAGTCAGGGGACTACGTCTGAAGCTTTCTTT.

The genes are TRBV15 and TRBJ1-2; TRBD1 aligns across 7 bases. The J segment lost 4 bases and the V segment lost 0 bases, leaving 2 bases of the junction unmatched. Germline assignment: CDR1 LNHNV and CDR2 YYDKDF (reference sequence). The CDR3 totals 14 residues. Written as DNA, the CDR3 is TGTGCCACCAGCAGAGAGGGACAGAGCTATGGCTACACCTTC. Translating gives CATSREGQSYGYTF.

The genes are TRBV18 and TRBJ1-4; D uncertain. The CDR3 contains 12 residues. V lost 2 bases and J lost 6, with 4 bases in between. Per the germline V gene, CDR1 is KGHSH and CDR2 is LQKENI. The DNA for the CDR3 is TGTGCCAGCTCACCATCGGATGAAAAACTGTTTTTT. This sequence encodes CASSPSDEKLFF.

This chain joins TRBV19 and TRBJ1-1; possible D gene TRBD1, 5 bases. From germline, CDR1 is LNHDA and CDR2 SQIVND (reference sequence). The CDR3 runs to 18 residues. Trimming cost V 5 bases and J 0 bases, with 22 bases left between them. CDR3 sequence (DNA): TGTGCCAGTAGTCCGAAAATGTGGGACGGCGGCCTGAACACTGAAGCTTTCTTT. This sequence encodes CASSPKMWDGGLNTEAFF.

This chain connects TRBV6-1 to TRBJ2-7; TRBD2 agrees at 10 bases. Germline V lookup: CDR1 MNHNS, CDR2 SASEGT. V shed 1 base and J 4 bases; nucleotides not matched to a gene: 7. The CDR3 is 16 residues long. The CDR3 loop is CASSEVLTSGTYEQYF. DNA of the CDR3: TGTGCCAGCAGTGAAGTTCTTACTAGCGGGACTTACGAGCAGTACTTC.

The V and J genes are TRBV10-2 and TRBJ1-4, with TRBD1 as a possible D gene (5 bases). Trimming took off 0 bases at V and 10 bases at J, with 9 bases between the two ends. Germline V gene lookup returns CDR1 WSHSY and CDR2 SAAADI. The CDR3 sequence is 13 residues long. CDR3 residues: CASSESGRAKLFF. The CDR3 coding sequence is TGCGCCAGCAGTGAGTCGGGGCGAGCAAAACTGTTTTTT.

The chain employs TRBV30 and TRBJ2-1; 7 nucleotides match TRBD2. Germline CDR1 GTSNPN, CDR2 SVGIG (reference sequence). This CDR3 has 13 residues. Germline trimming cut 3 bases from V and 6 bases from J; bases unmatched to any gene: 5. CDR3: CAWSGGKGNEQFF. CDR3 in DNA: TGTGCCTGGAGCGGGGGGAAGGGCAATGAGCAGTTCTTC.

This chain links TRBV10-1 with TRBJ2-7; 12 bases match TRBD2. Germline trimming cut 6 bases from V and 2 bases from J; bases unmatched to any gene: 5. Germline CDR1 WNHNN, CDR2 SYGVQD (reference sequence). This CDR3 has 15 amino acids. The CDR3 sequence is CASRTGLAGTYEQYF. The CDR3 nucleotides are TGCGCCAGCAGAACCGGACTAGCGGGGACCTACGAGCAGTACTTC.

This rearrangement joins TRBV27 to TRBJ2-5, with D perhaps given as TRBD1 or TRBD2 (5 bases each). Germline lookup yields CDR1 MNHEY and CDR2 SMNVEV (reference sequence). V lost 0 bases and J 9 bases, leaving 17 bases between the germline ends. The CDR3 spans 15 residues. The CDR3 nucleotides are TGTGCCAGCAGTTTATCGAGAGGGGAAGGACGGCCCCAGTACTTC. It specifies CASSLSRGEGRPQYF.